Detailed here is one TCR beta chain. The data were obtained in a study of blood T cell repertoires in COVID-19. Assay used: immunoSEQ multiplex PCR; TCRdb lists only in-frame clones, some missing. Among approximately 160,000 clones listed, roughly nine tenths were seen once. The source of this sequence is a man aged 60-69 years with active or convalescent COVID-19. The sample was peripheral blood.

The CDR3 region is CASSLMIGTGAGYTF. The CDR3 DNA follows: TGTGCCAGCAGCTTAATGATTGGGACAGGGGCCGGCTACACCTTC. V and J are TRBV7-9 and TRBJ1-2; 10 bases agree with TRBD1. V lost 2 bases to trimming and J lost 8 bases; unmatched junction nucleotides: 8. CDR1 and CDR2 (germline): SEHNR, FQNEAQ (reference sequence). The CDR3 contains 15 residues.